The entry that follows covers one TCR beta chain sequence. Unmatched junction bases numbered 4, after V lost 5 bases and J lost 1 base. CDR3 length: 14 residues. Per the germline V gene, CDR1 is SEHNR and CDR2 is FQNEAQ (reference sequence). The data originate from a study of patients and donors after allogeneic stem cell transplantation. TCRdb itself ran the RT-PCR reads through MiXCR, one entry per CDR3 protein. The sample holds hundreds of thousands of distinct CDR3 sequences, around 16% seen once. The sample taken for sequencing was blood, either unsorted or a sorted T cell fraction (not recorded which). V usage is TRBV7-9 and J usage is TRBJ2-5; 7 positions match TRBD1. The TCR was taken from a human donor who was either an allogeneic HSCT recipient or a stem cell or donor lymphocyte infusion donor (not recorded which). It is not recorded whose cells these are; they may come from a transplant donor. The CDR3 coding sequence is TGTGCCAGCAGCCAAGGACAGGCCCAAGAGACCCAGTACTTC. Its translation: CASSQGQAQETQYF.